The 30 T cell receptor beta chains given below trace back to one sample, sequenced in a study of T cells after yellow fever vaccination (dated by TCRdb to between 2018 and 2020). The sample's treatment or condition label is to be understood as: live attenuated yellow fever vaccine strain. The library was built by means of 5' RACE. The reads were generated on an Illumina HiSeq 2500. Using fastp at Q25 and MiXCR, TCRdb reprocessed the public reads and kept productive beta chains. Merged by CDR3 protein, the rows form single entries marked with the most common genes and DNA. In all, the sample holds hundreds of thousands of distinct CDR3 sequences, and 15% to 20% of those were seen once. Roughly an eighth of the sample goes to the ten largest clones. This specimen consisted of PBMCs, obtained 15 days after the yellow fever booster vaccination. Receptors were obtained from a man younger than 40 who received the YFV17D yellow fever vaccine.

This clonotype was seen a handful of times. The chain recombines TRBV15 with TRBJ2-3, with D possibly TRBD1 on 5 matching bases. Trimming removed 1 base at V and 4 bases at J, with 12 bases between. The CDR3 is 15 amino acids. CDR1 and CDR2 (germline): LNHNV, YYDKDF (reference sequence). The CDR3 loop is CATSRAYQGADTQYF. CDR3 DNA: TGTGCCACCAGCAGAGCCTACCAAGGGGCAGATACGCAGTATTTT.

The rearrangement joins TRBV7-3 to TRBJ2-5; D gene unclear. Germline V lookup: CDR1 SGHTA, CDR2 FQGTGA. The CDR3 has 13 residues. The V gene lost 0 bases and the J gene lost 4 bases, with 6 bases spanning the gap. The CDR3 DNA reads TGTGCCAGCAGCTTAACTTCGTCAGAGACCCAGTACTTC. Translated: CASSLTSSETQYF. Full variable domain (outside the CDR3, taken from reference TRBV7-3 and TRBJ2-5): GAGVSQTPSNKVTEKGKYVELRCDPISGHTALYWYRQSLGQGPEFLIYFQGTGAADDSGLPNDRFFAVRPEGSVSTLKIQRTERGDSAVYLCASSLTSSETQYFGPGTRLLVL.

The chain is built from TRBV6-5 and TRBJ2-7; 10 nucleotides align to TRBD1. The CDR3 is 15 residues long. V trimming: 2 bases; J trimming: 5 bases; junction bases outside the gene matches: 6. The germline V gene encodes CDR1 MNHEY and CDR2 SVGAGI. The CDR3 region is CASSYAGQGGNEQYF. The CDR3 DNA follows: TGTGCCAGCAGTTACGCTGGACAGGGGGGCAACGAGCAGTACTTC.

The CDR3 DNA reads as TGCGCCAGCAGCCGAGAGGGGACAGTGAACTACGAGCAGTACTTC. It specifies CASSREGTVNYEQYF. The chain joins TRBV5-1 to TRBJ2-7; TRBD1 aligns across 7 bases. CDR1 is SGHRS, CDR2 YFSETQ, per germline. With V trimmed by 4 bases and J by 3 bases, 10 bases remained unmatched. The CDR3 is made up of 15 amino acids.

This clonotype was observed a few times. The rearrangement links TRBV18 to TRBJ2-5; tentative D call: TRBD2 (6 bases). The CDR3 is 13 amino acids. CDR1 and CDR2 (germline): KGHSH, LQKENI. V was trimmed by 6 bases and J by 0 bases, leaving 8 bases between them. The CDR3 spells CASSAGHQETQYF. The CDR3 DNA reads TGTGCCAGCTCGGCGGGACACCAAGAGACCCAGTACTTC.

The gene calls are TRBV7-9 and TRBJ1-6; 8 bases fit TRBD1. V was clipped by 4 bases and J by 4 bases; unmatched bases: 6. The CDR3 totals 16 residues. Germline CDR1 is SEHNR and CDR2 is FQNEAQ (reference sequence). In nucleotides, the CDR3 is TGTGCCAGCAGCTCTCAGGGGGCTGAATATAATTCACCCCTCCACTTT. Translating it yields CASSSQGAEYNSPLHF. The entire variable domain, with the rest obtained from reference TRBV7-9 and TRBJ1-6, is as follows: DTGVSQNPRHKITKRGQNVTFRCDPISEHNRLYWYRQTLGQGPEFLTYFQNEAQLEKSRLLSDRFSAERPKGSFSTLEIQRTEQGDSAMYLCASSSQGAEYNSPLHFGNGTRLTVT.

The chain joins TRBV20-1 to TRBJ2-3; the match to TRBD2 covers 9 bases. Per the germline V gene, CDR1 is DFQATT and CDR2 is SNEGSKA (reference sequence). The CDR3 runs 18 residues. J gave up 0 bases and V 6 bases, and 16 bases lay outside the gene matches. Here the CDR3 DNA reads TGCAGTGCCTACCCCCGAGTAGCGGGAGAGACTAGCACAGATACGCAGTATTTT. Its translation: CSAYPRVAGETSTDTQYF.

V usage is TRBV5-6 and J usage is TRBJ2-5; TRBD1 matches at 10 bases. The junction had 8 bases not matched to a gene; V was cut back by 5 bases and J by 1 base. Per the germline V gene, CDR1 is SGHDT and CDR2 is YYEEEE. The length of the CDR3 is 16 residues. The DNA for the CDR3 is TGTGCCAGCAGGTCGACAGGGGGCCCCCCCCAAGAGACCCAGTACTTC. This translates into CASRSTGGPPQETQYF.

This clonotype was detected only a few times. The chain employs TRBV5-5 and TRBJ2-1; no clear D. Germline V gene lookup returns CDR1 SGHKS and CDR2 YYEKEE (reference sequence). This CDR3 has 13 residues. V shed 6 bases and J shed 4 bases, with 11 bases lying between them. CDR3 region: CASIGPGYNEQFF. The CDR3 DNA reads TGTGCCAGCATCGGACCCGGTTACAATGAGCAGTTCTTC.

J is TRBJ2-1 and V is TRBV7-9, with 10 positions matching TRBD2. The CDR3 spans 16 residues. The germline V gene encodes CDR1 SEHNR and CDR2 FQNEAQ (reference sequence). J lost 6 bases, V lost 2 bases, and 7 bases had no gene match. CDR3 amino acids: CASSLKLAGQPNEQFF. For the CDR3, the DNA is TGTGCCAGCAGCTTAAAACTAGCGGGACAACCCAATGAGCAGTTCTTC. The complete variable domain, with remaining parts taken from reference TRBV7-9 and TRBJ2-1, reads DTGVSQNPRHKITKRGQNVTFRCDPISEHNRLYWYRQTLGQGPEFLTYFQNEAQLEKSRLLSDRFSAERPKGSFSTLEIQRTEQGDSAMYLCASSLKLAGQPNEQFFGPGTRLTVL.

This clonotype was observed a handful of times. The chain links TRBV15 to TRBJ2-4; D uncertain. Germline V gene lookup returns CDR1 LNHNV and CDR2 YYDKDF (reference sequence). The CDR3 consists of 11 residues. Trimming took 7 bases from V and 9 from J, leaving 10 bases between them. CDR3 protein: CATKPWSIQYF. The CDR3 bases are TGTGCCACCAAACCTTGGAGCATTCAGTACTTC.

This clonotype turned up a few times. The gene calls are TRBV25-1 and TRBJ2-1, with 8 bases lining up with TRBD1. The CDR3 has 16 residues. CDR1 and CDR2 (germline): MGHDK, SYGVNS. After removal of 1 base from V and 6 bases from J, the junction contained 8 bases not matched to a gene. The CDR3 is CASSESGTGSVNEQFF. In nucleotides, the CDR3 is TGTGCCAGCAGTGAATCCGGGACAGGTTCAGTCAATGAGCAGTTCTTC.

This clonotype has a handful of counts. One junction end disagrees with the germline gene, perhaps due to a read error. The chain carries TRBV12-3 or TRBV12-4 and TRBJ2-7; D not certain. CDR3 length: 13 amino acids. CDR3 sequence (DNA): TGTGCCAGCACCCTGAAGGGTAACCAACCTTTTAACTTC. This encodes CASTLKGNQPFNF.

CDR3 sequence: CASSERSGDQPQHF. The CDR3 coding sequence is TGTGCCAGCAGTGAACGGTCAGGGGATCAGCCCCAGCATTTT. This chain joins TRBV2 and TRBJ1-5; D possibly corresponds to TRBD1 (6 bases). The CDR3 contains 14 residues. Trimming left V 2 bases short and J 5 bases short, with 10 bases between. CDR1 SNHLY and CDR2 FYNNEI come from the germline V gene.

The V and J genes are TRBV3-1 and TRBJ2-2; 8 positions match TRBD1. CDR1 is LGHDT and CDR2 is YNNKEL in the germline V gene (reference sequence). Trimming took 3 bases from V and 7 from J; bases not matched to a gene: 10. This CDR3 contains 16 residues. The CDR3 reads CASSQKDRGMDGELFF. Here the CDR3 DNA reads TGTGCCAGCAGCCAGAAAGACAGGGGAATGGACGGGGAGCTGTTTTTT.

This chain joins TRBV14 and TRBJ2-1; D remains unclear. V was pared by 3 bases and J by 5 bases, with 5 bases between. Germline loops: CDR1 SGHDN, CDR2 FVKESK. The CDR3 length is 12 residues. The CDR3 DNA reads as TGTGCCAGCAGCCAGGCTAACAATGAGCAGTTCTTC. The encoded protein is CASSQANNEQFF.

The chain recombines TRBV5-1 with TRBJ1-1; perhaps TRBD1 as D (5 bases). The CDR3 is 14 residues long. Trimming removed 4 bases at V and 5 bases at J, with 15 bases between. Germline V gene lookup returns CDR1 SGHRS and CDR2 YFSETQ. CDR3 region: CASSPSWGDTEAFF. The CDR3, as DNA: TGCGCCAGCAGCCCGAGTTGGGGGGATACTGAAGCTTTCTTT.

The sample holds a few counts of this clonotype. The chain employs TRBV4-3 and TRBJ2-7, with a possible D match to TRBD2 (6 bases). CDR1 is LGHNA, CDR2 YSLEER, per germline. The V and J ends lost 0 bases and 6 bases respectively, with 15 bases between them. This CDR3 is built from 15 residues. CDR3 DNA sequence: TGCGCCAGCAGCCAAGATAGAGGAGGGGTTGGCGAGCAGTACTTC. Translated: CASSQDRGGVGEQYF.

In this sample, this clonotype turned up a few times. This CDR3 reads CASSRRTRTSRERTGELFF. For the CDR3, the DNA is TGTGCCAGCAGCCGACGCACCAGGACTAGTCGCGAAAGGACCGGGGAGCTGTTTTTT. V and J are TRBV6-2 or TRBV6-3 and TRBJ2-2; 7 bases fit TRBD2. V lost 6 bases and J lost 5; bases outside the gene matches: 21. CDR3 length: 19 residues. Germline V lookup: CDR1 MNHEY, CDR2 SVGEGT.

The chain recombines TRBV29-1 with TRBJ2-7; either TRBD1 or TRBD2 may fit D (6 bases each). CDR1 is SQVTM and CDR2 is ANQGSEA in the germline V gene. Trimming took off 7 bases at V and 3 bases at J, with 22 bases between the two ends. CDR3 size: 15 residues. The CDR3 here is CSAAGTEGGFYEQYF. The CDR3 bases are TGCAGCGCCGCCGGGACCGAGGGGGGATTCTACGAGCAGTACTTC.

There are a few counts of this clonotype. The chain uses TRBV4-3 and TRBJ2-2; 14 bases match TRBD2. Germline CDR1 is LGHNA and CDR2 is YSLEER. CDR3 length: 16 amino acids. With 4 bases clipped from V and 7 bases from J, the junction kept 5 bases outside the gene matches. The CDR3 spells CASSLGTSGSRGELFF. In DNA form, the CDR3 reads TGCGCCAGCAGCCTAGGGACTAGCGGGAGCCGCGGGGAGCTGTTTTTT.

This clonotype was picked up one time. The chain couples TRBV20-1 to TRBJ2-2, with D perhaps matching TRBD1 or TRBD2 (5 bases each). Germline V gives CDR1 DFQATT, CDR2 SNEGSKA (reference sequence). This CDR3 comprises 13 residues. V shed 3 bases and J shed 4 bases, with 9 bases lying between them. Here the CDR3 DNA reads TGCAGTGCTAGTCCCGGGACCACCGGGGAGCTGTTTTTT. Translated, it gives CSASPGTTGELFF.

CDR3 amino acids: CASSPDRFRYNEAFF. DNA of the CDR3: TGTGCCAGCAGCCCAGACAGATTCCGGTACAATGAAGCTTTCTTT. The chain couples TRBV7-8 to TRBJ1-1; tentative D call: TRBD1 (5 bases). Trimming shortened V by 5 bases and J by 7 bases, and 20 bases separated the two germline ends. This CDR3 has 15 amino acids. From germline, CDR1 is SGHVS and CDR2 FQNEAQ.

J is TRBJ2-1 and V is TRBV20-1, with 8 bases matching TRBD2. The CDR3 is 14 residues long. J was trimmed by 1 base and V by 5 bases; bases with no gene match: 4. CDR1 DFQATT and CDR2 SNEGSKA come from the germline V gene (reference sequence). The CDR3 loop reads CSAVLADSYNEQFF. The CDR3 DNA reads as TGCAGTGCTGTACTAGCGGATTCCTACAATGAGCAGTTCTTC.

The genes are TRBV9 and TRBJ2-3; weak D call: TRBD1 (6 bases). CDR3 size: 17 residues. Trimming shortened V by 3 bases and J by 4 bases, and 21 bases separated the two germline ends. Germline V gene data show CDR1 as SGDLS and CDR2 as YYNGEE. The CDR3 DNA follows: TGTGCCAGCAGCGCTCCTTTAGGGGGAGATATTGCAGATACGCAGTATTTT. The encoded protein is CASSAPLGGDIADTQYF. Combining the CDR3 with reference TRBV9 and TRBJ2-3 gives the whole variable domain DSGVTQTPKHLITATGQRVTLRCSPRSGDLSVYWYQQSLDQGLQFLIQYYNGEERAKGNILERFSAQQFPDLHSELNLSSLELGDSALYFCASSAPLGGDIADTQYFGPGTRLTVL.

This clonotype turned up a few times. The chain couples TRBV5-1 to TRBJ1-4; D may be TRBD1 (6 bases). The CDR3 length is 14 residues. The germline V gene has CDR1 SGHRS and CDR2 YFSETQ. V dropped 3 bases and J dropped 3 bases, with 9 bases sitting between them. CDR3 coding DNA: TGCGCCAGCAGCTGGACAGTACCTAATGAAAAACTGTTTTTT. Translation: CASSWTVPNEKLFF.

The gene calls are TRBV7-2 and TRBJ2-1, with D tentatively TRBD1 or TRBD2 (5 bases each). Germline CDR1 is SGHTA and CDR2 is FQGNSA. The length of the CDR3 is 11 residues. Trimming cost V 5 bases and J 9 bases, with 8 bases left between them. CDR3 protein: CASSMGPEQFF. The CDR3 DNA reads as TGTGCCAGCAGCATGGGACCTGAGCAGTTCTTC.

This clonotype was counted only a few times. The chain has TRBV27 and TRBJ2-1; no clear D gene. The CDR3 loop spans 14 amino acids. Germline CDR1 and CDR2: MNHEY and SMNVEV (reference sequence). The germline V and J ends were trimmed by 3 bases and 7 bases, with 13 bases remaining between them. CDR3: CASSLYDHRNEQFF. CDR3 nucleotides: TGTGCCAGCAGTTTGTATGACCATCGGAATGAGCAGTTCTTC.

This chain joins TRBV28 and TRBJ2-3, with D unresolved. Deletions cut 6 bases from V and 1 base from J, with 8 bases between. The CDR3 is made up of 13 amino acids. Germline V gene lookup returns CDR1 MDHEN and CDR2 SYDVKM. The CDR3 DNA reads TGTGCCAGCAGGTGGTCCCGCACAGATACGCAGTATTTT. Its protein product is CASRWSRTDTQYF. Based on the CDR3 plus reference TRBV28 and TRBJ2-3, the full variable domain is DVKVTQSSRYLVKRTGEKVFLECVQDMDHENMFWYRQDPGLGLRLIYFSYDVKMKEKGDIPEGYSVSREKKERFSLILESASTNQTSMYLCASRWSRTDTQYFGPGTRLTVL.

As for this clonotype: A read error may produce the germline difference seen at one junction end. The chain is built from TRBV6-2 or TRBV6-3 and TRBJ1-6; D gene uncertain. Per the germline V gene, CDR1 is MNHEY and CDR2 is SVGEGT. This CDR3 is 12 amino acids long. CDR3 bases: TGTGCCAGCAGTTCCCTCGGGCGCAATCCGCTCTTT. Translated: CASSSLGRNPLF.